The sequence of this TCR beta chain was determined in a study of cytomegalovirus exposure and HLA in healthy donors. General study findings and limits: Equally common other TCR beta chains were less clonally expanded than HLA-associated ones, a later analysis found. Sequencing artifact likely explains a cluster of highly shared sequence variants. A later analysis found that most CMV-associated TCR beta chains appeared HLA-restricted. Common viral pathogens seemed to be connected with several of the most significant clusters, according to a later analysis.

As regards this clone: What it recognizes is unknown.

60 Vbeta and 13 Jbeta primers were used in PCR. Assay: immunoSEQ multiplex PCR; the TCRdb copy retains only in-frame clones and omits some. The table includes 100,000 to 150,000 clones, under 85% detected once. This CDR3 is built from 11 residues. V lost 6 bases to trimming and J lost 7 bases, with 7 bases between them. Germline CDR1 SEHNR, CDR2 FQNEAQ (reference sequence). This clonotype was obtained from a woman aged 45-60 years in good health and CMV-seropositive. The chain uses TRBV7-9 and TRBJ2-4; the D is unclear. Specimen: PBMCs. The CDR3 loop reads CASSPENIQYF. The CDR3 DNA sequence: TGTGCCAGCAGTCCGGAGAACATTCAGTACTTC.